The 15 T cell receptor beta chains below were found in one sample sequenced in a study of neurological immune-mediated disorders. TCRdb called the 5' RACE reads again in MiXCR, with one record for every CDR3 protein. The profile covers 45,000 or so distinct CDR3 sequences, with about 12% appearing a single time and roughly 1.3% taken by the ten largest. Source material: PBMCs. These receptors came from a female donor in good health.

This clonotype was counted many times. The chain employs TRBV6-6 and TRBJ2-1; 11 bases are a match to TRBD1. Germline V gives CDR1 MNHNY, CDR2 SVGAGI (reference sequence). This CDR3 has 15 residues. With 2 bases clipped from V and 9 bases from J, the junction kept 6 bases outside the gene matches. CDR3: CASSYAPGTGGEQFF. CDR3 sequence (DNA): TGTGCCAGCAGTTACGCCCCCGGGACAGGGGGTGAGCAGTTCTTC.

This clonotype was recorded many times. The chain uses TRBV10-2 and TRBJ2-1; 9 nucleotides line up with TRBD2. The germline gives CDR1 WSHSY, CDR2 SAAADI. J gave up 9 bases and V 6 bases, and 6 bases lay outside the gene matches. CDR3 length equals 13 residues. CDR3 nucleotides: TGCGCCAGCAGATTGGGACTAGCTCGTGAGCAGTTCTTC. Translated: CASRLGLAREQFF.

In this sample, this clonotype turned up many times. The genes are TRBV20-1 and TRBJ1-1, with D possibly being TRBD1 (5 bases). The CDR3 extends over 13 amino acids. V lost 2 bases, J lost 4 bases, and 11 bases lay in between. Germline V gene data show CDR1 as DFQATT and CDR2 as SNEGSKA (reference sequence). The CDR3 reads CSARNPRATEAFF. CDR3 sequence (DNA): TGCAGTGCTAGAAATCCCAGGGCCACTGAAGCTTTCTTT.

There are many counts of this clonotype. The chain employs TRBV12-3 or TRBV12-4 and TRBJ2-7; possibly TRBD1 for D (6 bases). V was trimmed by 5 bases and J by 7 bases, leaving 21 bases between them. This CDR3 spans 15 amino acids. The CDR3 DNA reads as TGTGCCAGCAGTGAACTTGGAGGACAGTTGAGGGAGCAGTACTTC. Its protein is CASSELGGQLREQYF.

This clonotype was detected many times. This sequence joins TRBV29-1 and TRBJ2-3; TRBD2 might be the D (6 bases). The CDR3 is 14 residues long. Trimming shortened V by 3 bases and J by 0 bases, and 10 bases separated the two germline ends. Per germline, CDR1 SQVTM and CDR2 ANQGSEA. CDR3 residues: CSVDGGASTDTQYF. For the CDR3, the DNA is TGCAGCGTTGACGGCGGGGCTAGCACAGATACGCAGTATTTT.

This clonotype was seen many times. CDR3 DNA: TGTGCCAGCAGTTCACAGGGAACCGGGGAGCTGTTTTTT. This sequence encodes CASSSQGTGELFF. The chain carries TRBV12-3 or TRBV12-4 and TRBJ2-2, with D tentatively TRBD1 (6 bases). Trimming took 4 bases from V and 5 from J, leaving 8 bases between them. The CDR3 runs 13 residues.

This clonotype was recorded many times. The CDR3 reads CSASSESRGEDGAWGYTF. The CDR3 bases are TGCAGTGCTAGTTCTGAATCGCGCGGAGAGGACGGGGCCTGGGGCTACACCTTC. The chain uses TRBV20-1 and TRBJ1-2, with a weak D call TRBD1 (5 bases). The CDR3 contains 18 residues. The V gene's germline CDR1 is DFQATT and CDR2 SNEGSKA (reference sequence). V lost 3 bases and J 8 bases, leaving 31 bases between the germline ends.

Turning to this clonotype: The junction departs from the called germline gene at one end, perhaps through a read error. The V gene is TRBV7-7, the J gene TRBJ2-7; a possible D gene is TRBD2 (5 bases). CDR1 and CDR2 from the germline V gene are SSHAT and FNYEAQ (reference sequence). This CDR3 has 14 amino acids. The CDR3 nucleotides are TGTGCTAGCAGCTTAGGACTGAGCTCCTACGAGCAGTACTTC. Translating it yields CASSLGLSSYEQYF.

This clonotype was recorded many times. The V call is TRBV5-1, the J call TRBJ2-5; 7 bases match TRBD1. The CDR3 loop spans 14 amino acids. CDR1 is SGHRS, CDR2 YFSETQ, per germline. Losses at the gene ends were 2 bases for V and 3 bases for J; bases not matched to a gene: 4. The chain's CDR3 is CASSFLGQKETQYF. The CDR3 coding sequence is TGCGCCAGCAGCTTTTTGGGACAGAAAGAGACCCAGTACTTC.

In this sample, this clonotype turned up many times. V usage is TRBV5-1 and J usage is TRBJ1-2, with 7 positions matching TRBD1. The V gene end was trimmed by 4 bases and the J gene end by 5 bases; junction bases not matched to a gene: 2. The germline V gene has CDR1 SGHRS and CDR2 YFSETQ. This CDR3 region has 12 residues. Written as DNA, the CDR3 is TGCGCCAGCAGCGAGGGACAGTATGGCTACACCTTC. The encoded protein is CASSEGQYGYTF.

This clonotype was detected many times. V is TRBV10-2 and J is TRBJ1-1, with D perhaps matching TRBD1 (6 bases). This CDR3 spans 13 amino acids. Germline CDR1 is WSHSY and CDR2 is SAAADI. Trimming removed 6 bases from V and 6 bases from J, with 14 bases in between. The DNA of the CDR3 is TGCGCCAGCAGAACAGGGAGGGACGCTGAAGCTTTCTTT. Translated, it gives CASRTGRDAEAFF.

This clonotype was observed at least ten times. This chain links TRBV20-1 with TRBJ2-7; a weak D match, TRBD1 (6 bases). Deletions cut 0 bases from V and 3 bases from J, with 15 bases between. This CDR3 region has 15 residues. In germline, CDR1 is DFQATT, CDR2 SNEGSKA (reference sequence). CDR3 amino acids: CSARDSLSTGYEQYF. In nucleotides, the CDR3 is TGCAGTGCTAGAGATTCCCTATCGACAGGCTACGAGCAGTACTTC.

The chain uses TRBV6-5 and TRBJ2-7, with 9 bases identical to TRBD2. Per the germline V gene, CDR1 is MNHEY and CDR2 is SVGAGI. V was pared by 2 bases and J by 4 bases, with 6 bases of the junction left unmatched. The CDR3 extends over 15 amino acids. This CDR3 reads CASSYGAGGQYEQYV. The CDR3, as DNA: TGTGCCAGCAGTTACGGAGCGGGGGGCCAGTACGAGCAGTACGTC.

This clonotype was seen many times. The chain has TRBV5-1 and TRBJ1-2; D is unresolved. The CDR3 sequence is 18 residues long. Germline V gene data show CDR1 as SGHRS and CDR2 as YFSETQ. V was shortened by 1 base and J by 0 bases, with 19 bases between the two germline ends. CDR3 in amino acids: CASSLQRGYNPSNYGYTF. The CDR3 DNA sequence: TGCGCCAGCAGCTTGCAGCGAGGCTACAACCCCTCTAACTATGGCTACACCTTC.

This clonotype was seen ten or more times. The chain combines TRBV7-6 with TRBJ2-2; maybe TRBD1 (5 bases). Trimming cost V 2 bases and J 8 bases, with 9 bases left between them. Germline-derived CDR1 and CDR2 are SGHVS and FNYEAQ. The CDR3 runs 13 residues. DNA of the CDR3: TGTGCCAGCAGCTTATCAGGGCCGGGGGAGCTGTTTTTT. It codes for CASSLSGPGELFF.